The sequence of this TCR beta chain was determined in a study of a mutant IDH1 vaccine in newly diagnosed glioma. For the study at large: With temozolomide cycles, or 4-6 weeks after radiotherapy alone, vaccination was started.

This CDR3 contains 14 residues. In germline, CDR1 is SGHAT, CDR2 FQNNGV. V was pared by 5 bases and J by 6 bases, with 16 bases between. This clone was counted a few times. Its antigen is not known. The study, taken as a whole, reports: Vaccination induced immune responses in about 93% of patients.

The time point is: week 35, safety follow-up. The content of each vaccine dose was 300 ug of mutant IDH1 20-mer peptide, and topical imiquimod accompanied it. Generated by immunoSEQ multiplex PCR, the TCRdb table keeps only in-frame clones and is missing some. The profile shows 30,000 or so clones, about four fifths of them singletons. The sequence derives from a man aged 35 to 55 with glioma. Some clones in this sample may be carry-over from other donors' samples. The source was PBMCs, collected from a glioma patient whose treatment included an IDH1 peptide vaccine. The rearrangement uses TRBV11-2 and TRBJ1-2, with unresolved D. The CDR3: CASSRDGVSDGYTF. In DNA, the CDR3 is TGTGCCAGCAGCCGAGATGGGGTTAGCGATGGCTACACCTTC. Variable domain in full (rest from reference TRBV11-2 and TRBJ1-2): EAGVAQSPRYKIIEKRQSVAFWCNPISGHATLYWYQQILGQGPKLLIQFQNNGVVDDSQLPKDRFSAERLKGVDSTLKIQPAKLEDSAVYLCASSRDGVSDGYTFGSGTRLTVV.